This T cell receptor (beta chain) was captured in a study of blood T cell repertoires in COVID-19. Background on the study: Whether acute or convalescent, the COVID-19 samples came from the United States, Italy and Spain. T cells, B-cell-depleted T cells, or PBMCs supplied cDNA or gDNA.

Study processing details: How many nucleated cells were present was estimated from reference gene primer amplification. The table came from immunoSEQ multiplex PCR; TCRdb's copy has only in-frame clones and leaves some out. V, J and clone size were drawn from that table, and D and trimming were deduced from the DNA. The profile shows 200,000 or so clones, 70% to 90% of them singletons. This clone was recorded once. Per the germline V gene, CDR1 is SGDLS and CDR2 is YYNGEE. V lost 0 bases, J lost 7 bases, and 26 bases lay in between. The CDR3 has 18 amino acids. V and J are TRBV9 and TRBJ2-7, with D possibly being TRBD2 (6 bases). The clonotype was recovered from a woman aged 40 to 55 who had recovered from COVID-19. What was sequenced was peripheral blood. The CDR3 DNA is TGTGCCAGCAGCGTAGGGGCCCCCCCGGGTAGCGGTCCGCAAGAGCAGTACTTC. Amino acids: CASSVGAPPGSGPQEQYF.